Shown below are 26 T cell receptor beta chains from a single sample sequenced in a study of blood T cell repertoires in COVID-19. The method was immunoSEQ multiplex PCR; TCRdb's version includes in-frame clones alone and lacks a portion of them. The data show under 130,000 clones, 75% to 90% seen once. Specimen: peripheral blood. The receptors stem from a human donor in a cohort sampled during active COVID-19.

This clone occurred once. This sequence joins TRBV19 and TRBJ2-1; D may be TRBD1 (7 bases). The CDR3 length is 15 residues. V was pared by 5 bases and J by 8 bases, with 19 bases between. The V gene's germline CDR1 is LNHDA and CDR2 SQIVND (reference sequence). The CDR3 nucleotides read TGTGCCAGTAGTCAGGGGGGCCAAGGGTTGGATGAGCAGTTCTTC. Translation: CASSQGGQGLDEQFF.

V is TRBV21-1 and J is TRBJ1-5. TRBV21-1 is designated a pseudogene. The CDR3 is 15 residues long. CDR3 nucleotides: TGTGCCGGGTTGGGGGGTCGGGCAGGGAATCAGCCCCAGCATTTT. It codes for CAGLGGRAGNQPQHF.

V and J are TRBV4-2 and TRBJ2-1; 10 bases are shared with TRBD1. Trimming took 0 bases from V and 9 from J; bases not matched to a gene: 11. The germline gives CDR1 LGHNA, CDR2 YNFKEQ. This CDR3 region has 17 residues. For the CDR3, the DNA is TGTGCCAGCAGCCAAGATTTGATAGGACAGGGGGACGCTGAGCAGTTCTTC. It is translated as CASSQDLIGQGDAEQFF.

This chain uses TRBV3-1 (or the pseudogene TRBV3-2) with TRBJ1-2; a possible D gene is TRBD1 (6 bases). Trimming removed 1 base from V and 2 bases from J, with 11 bases in between. The CDR3 contains 15 residues. Per the germline V gene, CDR1 is LGHDT and CDR2 is YNNKEL (reference sequence). CDR3 sequence (DNA): TGTGCCAGCAGCCAAGGTACAGGGATGAACTATGGCTACACCTTC. Amino acids: CASSQGTGMNYGYTF.

The gene calls are TRBV5-6 and TRBJ1-2; possibly TRBD1 for D (6 bases). Looked up from germline, CDR1 is SGHDT and CDR2 is YYEEEE. Trimming removed 0 bases from V and 11 bases from J, with 14 bases in between. The CDR3 runs 13 residues. CDR3 DNA sequence: TGTGCCAGCAGCTTGGCTGGGGGGGGCCGGTACACCTTC. Its protein product is CASSLAGGGRYTF.

V is TRBV10-2 and J is TRBJ1-1, with D possibly TRBD1 on 6 matching bases. The CDR3 has 15 amino acids. Per germline, CDR1 WSHSY and CDR2 SAAADI. V was cut by 4 bases and J by 5 bases, with 17 bases left in between. CDR3 in amino acids: CASSAGEGVGTEAFF. The CDR3 DNA is TGCGCCAGCAGTGCAGGGGAGGGGGTTGGAACTGAAGCTTTCTTT.

The chain has TRBV6-1 and TRBJ1-2, with TRBD1 matching over 9 bases. Trimming at V came to 1 base and at J to 5 bases, leaving 5 bases not matched to a gene. The CDR3 consists of 15 residues. Germline CDR1 is MNHNS and CDR2 is SASEGT. Written as DNA, the CDR3 is TGTGCCAGCAGTGAAGTCCCGGGACAGGGTTATGGCTACACCTTC. Translation gives CASSEVPGQGYGYTF.

This chain uses TRBV5-1 with TRBJ2-1; D possibly corresponds to TRBD1 (6 bases). This CDR3 is built from 15 residues. The V gene lost 0 bases and the J gene lost 3 bases, with 10 bases spanning the gap. From germline, CDR1 is SGHRS and CDR2 YFSETQ. DNA for the CDR3: TGCGCCAGCAGCTTGGTTGGGACAAACTACAATGAGCAGTTCTTC. It codes for CASSLVGTNYNEQFF.

V gene TRBV2 combines with J gene TRBJ1-5; perhaps TRBD1 as D (5 bases). The V gene lost 6 bases and the J gene lost 0 bases, with 12 bases spanning the gap. Looked up from germline, CDR1 is SNHLY and CDR2 is FYNNEI. CDR3 length equals 15 residues. Here the CDR3 reads CASSAFTGSNQPQHF. CDR3 nucleotide sequence: TGTGCCAGCAGCGCGTTTACAGGTAGCAATCAGCCCCAGCATTTT.

With respect to this clone: The same CDR3 is also encoded by other DNA sequences in this sample. The gene calls are TRBV12-5 and TRBJ2-1; 9 nucleotides agree with TRBD2. This CDR3 region has 16 residues. Germline CDR1 LGHNT, CDR2 FRNRAP. Unmatched junction bases numbered 8, after V lost 1 base and J lost 7 bases. The CDR3 DNA reads as TGTGCTAGTGGTTTGGGGGCGGGGGGGGCGAGAAATGAGCAGTTCTTC. The encoded protein is CASGLGAGGARNEQFF.

The chain has TRBV3-1 (or the pseudogene TRBV3-2) and TRBJ1-1, with D possibly being TRBD1 (5 bases). CDR1 and CDR2 from the germline V gene are LGHDT and YNNKEL (reference sequence). The CDR3 consists of 13 residues. V lost 3 bases to trimming and J lost 5 bases, with 10 bases between them. This CDR3 reads CASSQPGSTEAFF. The CDR3 nucleotides read TGTGCCAGCAGCCAGCCAGGGTCGACTGAAGCTTTCTTT.

The chain carries TRBV19 and TRBJ1-2, with 7 bases lining up with TRBD1. The germline CDR1 and CDR2 sequences are LNHDA and SQIVND (reference sequence). The length of the CDR3 is 14 residues. V shed 3 bases, J shed 7 bases, and the junction held 8 bases outside the gene matches. CDR3 protein: CASSIDRVSFGYTF. The DNA for the CDR3 is TGTGCCAGTAGTATTGACAGGGTTTCATTTGGCTACACCTTC. Drawing the rest from reference TRBV19 and TRBJ1-2, the complete variable domain is DGGITQSPKYLFRKEGQNVTLSCEQNLNHDAMYWYRQDPGQGLRLIYYSQIVNDFQKGDIAEGYSVSREKKESFPLTVTSAQKNPTAFYLCASSIDRVSFGYTFGSGTRLTVV.

This clone was found once. The rearrangement joins TRBV7-2 to TRBJ2-2; TRBD1 might be the D (6 bases). Germline loops: CDR1 SGHTA, CDR2 FQGNSA. Trimming removed 5 bases from V and 4 bases from J, with 11 bases in between. The CDR3 is 14 amino acids. In nucleotides, the CDR3 is TGTGCCAGCAGCGAACAGGGATTCACCGGGGAGCTGTTTTTT. This sequence encodes CASSEQGFTGELFF.

CDR3 nucleotide sequence: TGCGCCAGCAGCCAAGAGTCGGGGGGTTACAATGAGCAGTTCTTC. It translates to CASSQESGGYNEQFF. The rearrangement uses TRBV4-3 and TRBJ2-1, with 7 bases lining up with TRBD2. This CDR3 has 15 amino acids. Germline trimming cut 0 bases from V and 4 bases from J; bases unmatched to any gene: 3. Germline V lookup: CDR1 LGHNA, CDR2 YSLEER.

The chain combines TRBV5-1 with TRBJ2-5, with a tentative D call TRBD1 (6 bases). V lost 4 bases, J lost 1 base, and 11 bases lay in between. The CDR3 is 14 amino acids. CDR1 and CDR2 from the germline V gene are SGHRS and YFSETQ. The chain's CDR3 is CASSQDRSQETQYF. The CDR3, as DNA: TGCGCCAGCAGCCAAGACAGGAGCCAAGAGACCCAGTACTTC.

V is TRBV5-6 and J is TRBJ1-4; 7 bases align to TRBD1. The CDR3 length is 14 residues. V shed 5 bases, J shed 6 bases, and the junction held 7 bases outside the gene matches. Germline V CDR1 and CDR2: SGHDT, YYEEEE. CDR3 nucleotides: TGTGCCAGCAGACGACAGGGAAGGGATGAAAAACTGTTTTTT. Translating it yields CASRRQGRDEKLFF.

The chain has TRBV11-3 and TRBJ1-1; 12 nucleotides agree with TRBD1. With 5 bases clipped from V and 1 base from J, the junction kept 5 bases outside the gene matches. The CDR3 is 16 amino acids. CDR1 is SGHNT and CDR2 is YENEEA in the germline V gene. The CDR3 DNA reads TGTGCCAGCAGCCCTCGGGACAGGGGGCGGAACACTGAAGCTTTCTTT. This gives the protein CASSPRDRGRNTEAFF. Filled out from reference TRBV11-3 and TRBJ1-1, the complete variable domain reads EAGVVQSPRYKIIEKKQPVAFWCNPISGHNTLYWYLQNLGQGPELLIRYENEEAVDDSQLPKDRFSAERLKGVDSTLKIQPAELGDSAVYLCASSPRDRGRNTEAFFGQGTRLTVV.

The chain uses TRBV19 and TRBJ1-2; TRBD1 agrees at 9 bases. This CDR3 is built from 16 residues. J was trimmed by 2 bases and V by 3 bases; bases with no gene match: 7. Per germline, CDR1 LNHDA and CDR2 SQIVND (reference sequence). DNA of the CDR3: TGTGCCAGTAGTATCCGAGGGACAGGGAGGAACTATGGCTACACCTTC. Residues: CASSIRGTGRNYGYTF.

This chain links TRBV5-4 with TRBJ1-2; TRBD1 is a possible D gene (6 bases). Trimming pared 6 bases from V and 4 bases from J, leaving 16 bases between. This CDR3 spans 14 amino acids. Per germline, CDR1 SGHNT and CDR2 YYREEE (reference sequence). The CDR3 reads CASTRQDGIYGYTF. CDR3 sequence (DNA): TGTGCCAGCACCCGACAGGATGGTATCTATGGCTACACCTTC.

Turning to this clone: This same CDR3 is encoded by further DNA sequences in the sample. The J gene is TRBJ1-1, the V gene TRBV7-9; D remains unclear. The CDR3 spans 13 residues. The germline V gene encodes CDR1 SEHNR and CDR2 FQNEAQ (reference sequence). Trimming pared 1 base from V and 5 bases from J, leaving 8 bases between. CDR3 loop: CASSLGGGTEAFF. The CDR3 coding sequence is TGTGCCAGCAGCTTAGGAGGTGGTACTGAAGCTTTCTTT.

The genes are TRBV6-1 and TRBJ2-7; no clear D gene. Per the germline V gene, CDR1 is MNHNS and CDR2 is SASEGT. The CDR3 runs to 11 residues. V was pared by 2 bases and J by 6 bases, with 5 bases between. The CDR3 loop reads CASSELTEQYF. The DNA of the CDR3 is TGTGCCAGCAGTGAACTAACCGAGCAGTACTTC.

The chain employs TRBV6-5 and TRBJ1-1; D is perhaps TRBD1 (6 bases). Per germline, CDR1 MNHEY and CDR2 SVGAGI. V lost 10 bases and J lost 0, with 18 bases in between. The CDR3 has 15 residues. Here the CDR3 DNA reads TGTGCCACCAAAGACAGGCAAGCAATGAACACTGAAGCTTTCTTT. It yields the protein CATKDRQAMNTEAFF.

The J gene is TRBJ1-2, the V gene TRBV4-3, with D perhaps matching TRBD1 (5 bases). Germline V gene sequence: CDR1 LGHNA, CDR2 YSLEER. Trimming shortened V by 3 bases and J by 8 bases, and 19 bases separated the two germline ends. This CDR3 is built from 15 residues. For the CDR3, the DNA is TGCGCCAGCAGCCAGGCCCTAACAGGAACTTACGGCTACACCTTC. As protein: CASSQALTGTYGYTF.

The CDR3 DNA reads as TGTGCCACACGGACCGGGGAGAACACTGAAGCTTTCTTT. This sequence encodes CATRTGENTEAFF. The V gene is TRBV10-3, the J gene TRBJ1-1, with D unresolved. CDR3 size: 13 residues. Trimming shortened V by 10 bases and J by 1 base, and 13 bases separated the two germline ends. Germline CDR1 ENHRY, CDR2 SYGVKD.

A single count supports this clone. V and J are TRBV2 and TRBJ1-3, with D maybe TRBD1 (5 bases). Germline CDR1 is SNHLY and CDR2 is FYNNEI. The CDR3 spans 16 residues. V lost 8 bases to trimming and J lost 4 bases, with 21 bases between them. Here the CDR3 DNA reads TGTGCCAGCGGCGAGGAGGGACCGAGAATAGGAAACACCATATATTTT. Protein: CASGEEGPRIGNTIYF.

This clone has just a few counts. CDR3 nucleotides: TGTGCCAGCAGCTTAGGGACCCAGGGAATTTATGGCTACACCTTC. It specifies CASSLGTQGIYGYTF. This chain joins TRBV7-9 and TRBJ1-2; D is perhaps TRBD1 (5 bases). The CDR3 is 15 amino acids. The germline CDR1 and CDR2 sequences are SEHNR and FQNEAQ (reference sequence). V was cut by 1 base and J by 5 bases, with 14 bases left in between.